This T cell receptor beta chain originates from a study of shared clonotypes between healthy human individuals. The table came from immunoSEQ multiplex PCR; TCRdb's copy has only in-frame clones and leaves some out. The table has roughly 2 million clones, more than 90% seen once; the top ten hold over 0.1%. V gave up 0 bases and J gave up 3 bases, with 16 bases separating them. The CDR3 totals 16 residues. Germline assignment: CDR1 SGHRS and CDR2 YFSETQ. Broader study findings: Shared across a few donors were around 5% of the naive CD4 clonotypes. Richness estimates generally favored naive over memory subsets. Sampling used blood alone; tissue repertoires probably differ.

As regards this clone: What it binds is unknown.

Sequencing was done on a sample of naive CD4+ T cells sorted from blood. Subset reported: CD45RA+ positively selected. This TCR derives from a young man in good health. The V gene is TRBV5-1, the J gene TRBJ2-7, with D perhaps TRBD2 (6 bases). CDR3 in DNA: TGCGCCAGCAGCTTGGCCCCCGGGACTGGCAACTACGAGCAGTACTTC. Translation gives CASSLAPGTGNYEQYF.